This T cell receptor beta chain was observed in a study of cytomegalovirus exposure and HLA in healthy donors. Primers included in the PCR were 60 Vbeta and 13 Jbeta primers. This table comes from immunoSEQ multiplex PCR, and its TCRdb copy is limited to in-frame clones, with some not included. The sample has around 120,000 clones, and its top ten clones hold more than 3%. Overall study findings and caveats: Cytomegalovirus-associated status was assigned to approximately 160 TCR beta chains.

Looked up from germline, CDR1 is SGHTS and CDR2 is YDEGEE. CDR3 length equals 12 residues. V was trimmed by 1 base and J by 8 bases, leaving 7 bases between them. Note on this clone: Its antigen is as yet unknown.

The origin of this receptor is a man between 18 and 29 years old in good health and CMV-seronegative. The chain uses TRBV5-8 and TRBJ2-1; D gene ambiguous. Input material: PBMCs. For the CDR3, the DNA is TGTGCCAGCAGCTTGTTAGTAGATGAGCAGTTCTTC. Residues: CASSLLVDEQFF.